The 3 T cell receptor beta chains listed next were all sequenced from one sample in a study of blood T cell repertoires in COVID-19. Assay used: immunoSEQ multiplex PCR; TCRdb lists only in-frame clones, some missing. In the table there are about 260,000 clones, around 83% of which are singletons. The sample comprised peripheral blood. The receptor source for this set is a woman aged 40-49 years who had recovered from COVID-19.

The CDR3 reads CASSISVAGASDTQYF. Here the CDR3 DNA reads TGTGCCAGTAGTATATCAGTAGCGGGCGCTTCAGATACGCAGTATTTT. This chain links TRBV19 with TRBJ2-3; 7 bases are shared with TRBD2. CDR3 length: 16 residues. Germline values: CDR1 LNHDA, CDR2 SQIVND (reference sequence). V gave up 2 bases and J gave up 4 bases; unmatched junction bases: 9.

The chain employs TRBV5-1 and TRBJ2-7, with D tentatively TRBD2 (6 bases). This CDR3 spans 14 amino acids. The germline V gene encodes CDR1 SGHRS and CDR2 YFSETQ. Trimming shortened V by 2 bases and J by 6 bases, and 15 bases separated the two germline ends. The CDR3 DNA is TGCGCCAGCAGCTTCAGCGTCTTGGGGGGCGAGCAGTACTTC. This translates into CASSFSVLGGEQYF.

The rearrangement links TRBV5-1 to TRBJ1-1, with TRBD1 matching over 8 bases. The V segment lost 7 bases and the J segment 0 bases; nucleotides outside the gene matches: 11. The CDR3 is made up of 16 amino acids. Germline loops: CDR1 SGHRS, CDR2 YFSETQ. The CDR3 bases are TGCGCCAGCCAAACCGGGACAGGAATAATGAACACTGAAGCTTTCTTT. Amino acid sequence: CASQTGTGIMNTEAFF.